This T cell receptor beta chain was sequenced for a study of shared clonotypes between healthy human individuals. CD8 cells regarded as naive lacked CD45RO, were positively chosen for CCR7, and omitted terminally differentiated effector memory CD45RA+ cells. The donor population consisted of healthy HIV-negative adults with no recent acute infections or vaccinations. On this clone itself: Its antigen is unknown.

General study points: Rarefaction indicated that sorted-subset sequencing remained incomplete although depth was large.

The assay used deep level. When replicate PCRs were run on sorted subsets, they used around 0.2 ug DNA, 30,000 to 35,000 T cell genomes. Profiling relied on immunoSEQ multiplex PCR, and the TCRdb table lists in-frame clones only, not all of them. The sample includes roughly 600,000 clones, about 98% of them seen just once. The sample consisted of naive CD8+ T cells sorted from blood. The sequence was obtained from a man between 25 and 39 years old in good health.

The CDR3 DNA reads as TGTGCCAGCAGCCCCGCCGCTGGCACCGGGGAGCTGTTTTTT. Translating gives CASSPAAGTGELFF. The V and J genes are TRBV7-3 and TRBJ2-2; D gene uncertain. The germline CDR1 and CDR2 sequences are SGHTA and FQGTGA. V gave up 5 bases and J gave up 4 bases, with 11 bases separating them. The CDR3 covers 14 residues.